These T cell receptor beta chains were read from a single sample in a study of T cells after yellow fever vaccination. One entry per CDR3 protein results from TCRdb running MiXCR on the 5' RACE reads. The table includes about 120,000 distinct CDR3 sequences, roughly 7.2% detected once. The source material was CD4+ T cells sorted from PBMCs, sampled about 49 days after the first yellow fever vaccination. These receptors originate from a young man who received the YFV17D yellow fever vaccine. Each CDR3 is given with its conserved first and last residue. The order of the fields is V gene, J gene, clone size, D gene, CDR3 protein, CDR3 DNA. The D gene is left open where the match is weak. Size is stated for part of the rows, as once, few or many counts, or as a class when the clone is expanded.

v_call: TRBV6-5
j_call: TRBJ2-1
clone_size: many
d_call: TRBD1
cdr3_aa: CASSWTGQQTNEQFF
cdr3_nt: TGTGCCAGCAGTTGGACGGGACAGCAAACCAATGAGCAGTTCTTC

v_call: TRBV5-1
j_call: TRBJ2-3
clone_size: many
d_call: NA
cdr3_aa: CASSLGLQGRADTQYF
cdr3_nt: TGCGCCAGCAGCCTGGGACTTCAGGGGAGGGCAGATACGCAGTATTTT

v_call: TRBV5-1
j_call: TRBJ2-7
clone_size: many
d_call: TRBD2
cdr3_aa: CASSSHPLAGVREQYF
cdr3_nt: TGCGCCAGCAGCTCGCATCCATTAGCGGGGGTGCGCGAGCAGTACTTC

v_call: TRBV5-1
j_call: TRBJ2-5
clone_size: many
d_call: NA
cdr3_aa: CASSLTRGDQYF
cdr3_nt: TGCGCCAGCAGCTTGACCAGGGGGGACCAGTACTTC

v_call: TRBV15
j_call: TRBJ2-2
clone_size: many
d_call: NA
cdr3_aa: CATSSTRGSPSNTGELFF
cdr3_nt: TGTGCCACCAGCTCTACTCGTGGTTCGCCATCGAACACCGGGGAGCTGTTTTTT

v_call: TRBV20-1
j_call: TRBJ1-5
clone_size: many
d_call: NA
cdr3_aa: CSARPPGRQPQHF
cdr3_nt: TGCAGTGCTAGACCCCCCGGGAGGCAGCCCCAGCATTTT

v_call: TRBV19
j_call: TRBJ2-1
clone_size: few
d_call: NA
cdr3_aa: CASGPRGYYNEQFF
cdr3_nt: TGTGCCAGCGGTCCACGGGGGTACTACAATGAGCAGTTCTTC

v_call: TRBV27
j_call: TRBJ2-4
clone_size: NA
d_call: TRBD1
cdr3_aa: CASGSQTGGVFVKNIQYF
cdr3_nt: TGTGCCAGCGGATCCCAGACAGGGGGCGTTTTTGTCAAAAACATTCAGTACTTC

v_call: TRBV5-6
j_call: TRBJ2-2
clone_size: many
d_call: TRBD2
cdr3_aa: CASRLAGVGELFF
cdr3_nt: TGTGCCAGCAGACTAGCGGGGGTCGGGGAGCTGTTTTTT

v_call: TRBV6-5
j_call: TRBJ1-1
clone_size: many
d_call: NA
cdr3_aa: CASSLRGGEEAFF
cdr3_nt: TGTGCCAGCAGTTTGCGAGGGGGGGAAGAAGCTTTCTTT

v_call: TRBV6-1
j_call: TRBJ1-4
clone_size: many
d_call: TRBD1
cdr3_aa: CASTRGQANEKLFF
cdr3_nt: TGTGCCAGCACCAGGGGACAGGCTAATGAAAAACTGTTTTTT

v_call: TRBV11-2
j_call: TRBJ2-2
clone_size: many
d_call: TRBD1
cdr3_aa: CASHGGQGPNTGELFF
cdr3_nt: TGTGCCAGCCACGGGGGACAGGGCCCGAACACCGGGGAGCTGTTTTTT

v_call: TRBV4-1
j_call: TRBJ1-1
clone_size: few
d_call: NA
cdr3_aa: CASSQENRERNTEAFF
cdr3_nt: TGCGCCAGCAGCCAGGAAAACAGGGAGAGGAACACTGAAGCTTTCTTT

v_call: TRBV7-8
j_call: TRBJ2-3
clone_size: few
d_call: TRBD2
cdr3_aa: CASTVSGGKADTQYF
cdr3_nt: TGTGCCAGCACCGTCAGCGGGGGGAAAGCAGATACGCAGTATTTT

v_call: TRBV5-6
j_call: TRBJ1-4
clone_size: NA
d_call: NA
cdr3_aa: CASSPIPAGNEKLFF
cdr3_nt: TGTGCCAGCAGCCCGATTCCTGCCGGTAATGAAAAACTGTTTTTT

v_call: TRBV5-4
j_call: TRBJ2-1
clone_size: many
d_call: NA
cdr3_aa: CASRKDSLEREQFF
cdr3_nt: TGTGCCAGCAGAAAGGACTCCCTCGAGAGGGAGCAGTTCTTC

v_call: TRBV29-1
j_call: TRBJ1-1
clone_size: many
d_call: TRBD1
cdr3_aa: CSVARQGATEAFF
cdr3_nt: TGCAGCGTTGCCCGTCAGGGGGCTACTGAAGCTTTCTTT

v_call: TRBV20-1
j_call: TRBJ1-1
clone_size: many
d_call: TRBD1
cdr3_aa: CSAGTGKEAFF
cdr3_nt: TGCAGTGCAGGGACAGGCAAAGAAGCTTTCTTT

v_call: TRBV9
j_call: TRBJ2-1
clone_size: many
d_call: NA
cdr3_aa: CASSHRGNEQFF
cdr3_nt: TGTGCCAGCAGTCACCGGGGAAATGAGCAGTTCTTC

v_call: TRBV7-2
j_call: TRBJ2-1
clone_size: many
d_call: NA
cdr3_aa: CASRRNLIDNEQFF
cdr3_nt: TGTGCCAGCAGGAGGAACCTAATCGACAATGAGCAGTTCTTC

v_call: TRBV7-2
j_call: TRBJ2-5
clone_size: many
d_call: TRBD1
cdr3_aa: CASTLRTGQGETQYF
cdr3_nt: TGTGCCAGCACTCTACGGACAGGACAAGGGGAGACCCAGTACTTC

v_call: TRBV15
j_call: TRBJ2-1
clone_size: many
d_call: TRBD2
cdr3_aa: CATSGRLAGKLYNEQFF
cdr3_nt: TGTGCCACCAGCGGAAGACTAGCGGGAAAGCTCTACAATGAGCAGTTCTTC

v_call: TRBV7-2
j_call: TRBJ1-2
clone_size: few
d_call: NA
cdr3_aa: CASSPQKGRAYGYTF
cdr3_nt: TGTGCCAGCAGCCCTCAAAAGGGCAGAGCCTATGGCTACACCTTC

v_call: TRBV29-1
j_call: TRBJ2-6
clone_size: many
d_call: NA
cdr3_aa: CSVERDTDSGANVLTF
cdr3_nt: TGCAGCGTTGAGAGGGACACTGACTCTGGGGCCAACGTCCTGACTTTC